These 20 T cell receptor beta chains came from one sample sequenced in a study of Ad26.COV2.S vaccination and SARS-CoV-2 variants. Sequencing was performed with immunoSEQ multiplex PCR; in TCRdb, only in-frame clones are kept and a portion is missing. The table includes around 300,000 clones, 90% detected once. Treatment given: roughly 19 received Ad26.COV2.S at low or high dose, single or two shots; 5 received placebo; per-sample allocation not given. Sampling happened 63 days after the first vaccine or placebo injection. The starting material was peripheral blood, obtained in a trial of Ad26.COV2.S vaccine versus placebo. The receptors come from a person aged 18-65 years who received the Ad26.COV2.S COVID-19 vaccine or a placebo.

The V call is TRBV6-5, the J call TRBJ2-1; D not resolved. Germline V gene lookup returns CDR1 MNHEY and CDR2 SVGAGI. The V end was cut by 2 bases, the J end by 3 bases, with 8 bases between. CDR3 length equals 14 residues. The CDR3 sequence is CASSYGGIYNEQFF. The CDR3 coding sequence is TGTGCCAGCAGTTACGGTGGGATCTACAATGAGCAGTTCTTC.

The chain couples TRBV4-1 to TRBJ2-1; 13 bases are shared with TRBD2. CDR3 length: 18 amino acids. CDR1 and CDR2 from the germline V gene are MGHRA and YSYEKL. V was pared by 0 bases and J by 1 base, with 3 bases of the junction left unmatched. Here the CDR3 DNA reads TGCGCCAGCAGCCAAGATCGGACTAGCGGGGGATCCTACAATGAGCAGTTCTTC. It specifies CASSQDRTSGGSYNEQFF.

CDR3: CASSGFSPICQRKNIQYF. Here the CDR3 DNA reads TGTGCCAGCAGCGGATTCTCTCCCATTTGCCAAAGAAAAAACATTCAGTACTTC. V usage is TRBV3-1 (or the pseudogene TRBV3-2) and J usage is TRBJ2-4; no definite D call. V was cut by 5 bases and J by 4 bases, with 24 bases left in between. The CDR3 is 18 residues long. Germline loops: CDR1 LGHDT, CDR2 YNNKEL (reference sequence).

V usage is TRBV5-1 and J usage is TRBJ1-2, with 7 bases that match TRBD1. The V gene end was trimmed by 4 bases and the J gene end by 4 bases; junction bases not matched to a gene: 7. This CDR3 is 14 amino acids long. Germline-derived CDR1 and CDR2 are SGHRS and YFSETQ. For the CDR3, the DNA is TGCGCCAGCAGCCCGGGACAGCATGTCTATGGCTACACCTTC. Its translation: CASSPGQHVYGYTF.

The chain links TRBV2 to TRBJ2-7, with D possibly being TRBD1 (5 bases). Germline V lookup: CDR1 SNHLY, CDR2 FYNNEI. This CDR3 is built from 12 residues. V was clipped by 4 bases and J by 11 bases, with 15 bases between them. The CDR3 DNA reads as TGTGCCAGCAGTGCACAGGTTAACATTAAGTACTTC. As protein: CASSAQVNIKYF.

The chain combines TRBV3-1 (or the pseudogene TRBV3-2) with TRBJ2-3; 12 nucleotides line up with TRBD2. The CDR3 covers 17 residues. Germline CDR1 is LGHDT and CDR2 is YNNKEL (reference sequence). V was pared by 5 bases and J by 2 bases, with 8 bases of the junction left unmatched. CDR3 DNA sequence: TGTGCCAGCAGCGGGCTAGCGGGGGGGGACCCCACAGATACGCAGTATTTT. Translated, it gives CASSGLAGGDPTDTQYF.

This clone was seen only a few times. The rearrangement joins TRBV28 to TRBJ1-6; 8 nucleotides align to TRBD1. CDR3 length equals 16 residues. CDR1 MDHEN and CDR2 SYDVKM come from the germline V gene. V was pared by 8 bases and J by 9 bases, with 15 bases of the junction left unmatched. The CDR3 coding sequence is TGTGCCAGCGAAACAGGGGGGGAATGGTTTGGTTCACCCCTCCACTTT. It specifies CASETGGEWFGSPLHF.

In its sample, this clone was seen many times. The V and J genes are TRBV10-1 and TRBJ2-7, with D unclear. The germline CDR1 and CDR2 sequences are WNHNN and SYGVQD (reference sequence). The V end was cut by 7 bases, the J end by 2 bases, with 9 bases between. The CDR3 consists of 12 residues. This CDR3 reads CASTNDTYEQYV. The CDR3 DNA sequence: TGCGCCAGCACGAACGACACCTACGAGCAGTACGTC.

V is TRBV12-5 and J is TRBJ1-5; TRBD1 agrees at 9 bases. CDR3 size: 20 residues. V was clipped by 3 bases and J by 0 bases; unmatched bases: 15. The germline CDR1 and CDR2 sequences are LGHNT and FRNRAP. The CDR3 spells CASGFFFSGTGKYSNQPQHF. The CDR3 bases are TGTGCTAGTGGTTTCTTCTTCTCCGGGACAGGGAAATATAGCAATCAGCCCCAGCATTTT. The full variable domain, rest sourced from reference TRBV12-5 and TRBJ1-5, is DARVTQTPRHKVTEMGQEVTMRCQPILGHNTVFWYRQTMMQGLELLAYFRNRAPLDDSGMPKDRFSAEMPDATLATLKIQPSEPRDSAVYFCASGFFFSGTGKYSNQPQHFGDGTRLSIL.

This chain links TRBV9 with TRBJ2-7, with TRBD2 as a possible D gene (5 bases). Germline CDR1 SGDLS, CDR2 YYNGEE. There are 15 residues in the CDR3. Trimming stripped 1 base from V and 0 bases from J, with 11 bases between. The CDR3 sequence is CASSVSTGSSYEQYF. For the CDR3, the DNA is TGTGCCAGCAGCGTATCGACGGGGAGCTCCTACGAGCAGTACTTC.

The CDR3 DNA follows: TGTGCCAGTAGTATAGATCGAGGAAACACCATATATTTT. Amino acids: CASSIDRGNTIYF. The chain uses TRBV19 and TRBJ1-3; no definite D call. CDR1 is LNHDA, CDR2 SQIVND, per germline (reference sequence). Trimming cost V 0 bases and J 4 bases, with 4 bases left between them. The CDR3 contains 13 residues. The variable domain in full, completed from reference TRBV19 and TRBJ1-3, reads DGGITQSPKYLFRKEGQNVTLSCEQNLNHDAMYWYRQDPGQGLRLIYYSQIVNDFQKGDIAEGYSVSREKKESFPLTVTSAQKNPTAFYLCASSIDRGNTIYFGEGSWLTVV.

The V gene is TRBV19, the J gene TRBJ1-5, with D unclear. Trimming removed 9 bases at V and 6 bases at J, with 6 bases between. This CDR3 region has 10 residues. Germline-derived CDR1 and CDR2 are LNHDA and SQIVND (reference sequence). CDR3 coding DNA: TGTGCCAGCGGGAGTCAGCCCCAGCATTTT. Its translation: CASGSQPQHF.

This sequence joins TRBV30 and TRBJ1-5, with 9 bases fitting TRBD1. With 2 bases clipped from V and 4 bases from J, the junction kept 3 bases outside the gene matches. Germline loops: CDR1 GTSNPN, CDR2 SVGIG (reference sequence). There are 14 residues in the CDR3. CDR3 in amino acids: CAWSSGQGNQPQHF. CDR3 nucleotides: TGTGCCTGGAGTTCTGGACAGGGGAATCAGCCCCAGCATTTT.

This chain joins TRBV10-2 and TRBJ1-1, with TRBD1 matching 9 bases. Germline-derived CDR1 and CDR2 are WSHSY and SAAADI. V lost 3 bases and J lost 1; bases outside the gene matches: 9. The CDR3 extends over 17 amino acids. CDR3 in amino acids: CASSELTGGTGNTEAFF. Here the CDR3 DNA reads TGCGCCAGCAGTGAACTTACAGGGGGCACGGGGAACACTGAAGCTTTCTTT.

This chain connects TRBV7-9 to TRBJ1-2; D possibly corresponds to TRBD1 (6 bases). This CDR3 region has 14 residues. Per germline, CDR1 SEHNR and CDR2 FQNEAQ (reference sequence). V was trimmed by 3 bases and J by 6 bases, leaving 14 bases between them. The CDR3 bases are TGTGCCAGCAGCTTTTGGGACACACGGGATGGCTACACCTTC. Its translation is CASSFWDTRDGYTF.

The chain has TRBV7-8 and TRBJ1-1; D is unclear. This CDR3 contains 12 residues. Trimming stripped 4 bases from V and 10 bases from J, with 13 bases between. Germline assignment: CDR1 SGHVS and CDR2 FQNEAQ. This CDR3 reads CASSSLESIAFF. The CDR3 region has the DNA TGTGCCAGCAGCTCTCTAGAGAGTATAGCTTTCTTT.

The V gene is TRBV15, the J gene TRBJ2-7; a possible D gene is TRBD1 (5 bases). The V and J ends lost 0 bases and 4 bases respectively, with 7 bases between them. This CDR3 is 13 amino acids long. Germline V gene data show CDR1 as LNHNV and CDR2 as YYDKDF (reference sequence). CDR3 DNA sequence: TGTGCCACCAGCAGAGATCAGGGTTACGAGCAGTACGTC. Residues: CATSRDQGYEQYV.

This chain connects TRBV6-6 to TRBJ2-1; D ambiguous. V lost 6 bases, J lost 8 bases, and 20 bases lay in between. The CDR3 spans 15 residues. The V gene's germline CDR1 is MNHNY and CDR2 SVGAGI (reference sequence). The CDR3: CASSRLGPQPDEQFF. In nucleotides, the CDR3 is TGTGCCAGCAGCCGCTTAGGTCCCCAACCCGATGAGCAGTTCTTC.

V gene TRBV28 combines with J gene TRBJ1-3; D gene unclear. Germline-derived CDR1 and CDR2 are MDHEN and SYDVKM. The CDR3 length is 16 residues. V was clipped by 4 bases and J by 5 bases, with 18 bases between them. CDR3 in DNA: TGTGCCAGCAGTTCCGCGGGCAGAGGCAAGCGAAACACCATATATTTT. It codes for CASSSAGRGKRNTIYF.

Here the CDR3 reads CASSLVSQGVLRNTIYF. The CDR3 DNA follows: TGTGCCAGCAGCTTAGTTAGCCAGGGAGTGTTAAGAAACACCATATATTTT. The rearrangement joins TRBV7-2 to TRBJ1-3, with D tentatively TRBD1 (5 bases). Germline CDR1 is SGHTA and CDR2 is FQGNSA. The CDR3 spans 17 residues. The V and J ends lost 1 base and 5 bases respectively, with 18 bases between them.